This TCR beta chain originates from a study of blood T cell repertoires in COVID-19. In the study overall: Sites across the United States, Italy and Spain contributed samples from acute and convalescent COVID-19.

Under the authors' procedure: Estimated nucleated cell counts came from reference gene primer amplification. Profiling relied on immunoSEQ multiplex PCR, and the TCRdb table lists in-frame clones only, not all of them. D and trimming come from the DNA, and the V and J calls and clone size come from that table. The table has some 150,000 clones, roughly 81% seen once. The V end lost 2 bases, the J end lost 7 bases, and 18 bases lay between the germline ends. CDR1 is SGHVS and CDR2 is FNYEAQ in the germline V gene. This CDR3 contains 17 residues. This clone was counted between two and nine times. The rearrangement links TRBV7-6 to TRBJ1-6; D possibly corresponds to TRBD1 (6 bases). This TCR came from a human donor with acute or convalescent COVID-19. The donor label of this sample is uncertain. The sample taken for sequencing was peripheral blood. The CDR3: CASSLYEPGHTNSPLHF. Written as DNA, the CDR3 is TGTGCCAGCAGCTTATACGAACCGGGACACACAAATTCACCCCTCCACTTT. Drawing the rest from reference TRBV7-6 and TRBJ1-6, the complete variable domain is GAGVSQSPRYKVTKRGQDVALRCDPISGHVSLYWYRQALGQGPEFLTYFNYEAQQDKSGLPNDRFSAERPEGSISTLTIQRTEQRDSAMYRCASSLYEPGHTNSPLHFGNGTRLTVT.